This TCR beta chain was sequenced in a study of blood T cell repertoires in COVID-19. Repertoires were generated with immunoSEQ multiplex PCR, while TCRdb's copy carries only in-frame clones and drops some. Altogether about 350,000 clones are present, roughly 87% being singletons, with the ten largest covering approximately 4.1%. The CDR3 covers 15 residues. Trimming took 6 bases from V and 8 from J; bases not matched to a gene: 11. The germline gives CDR1 SNHLY, CDR2 FYNNEI. Sequencing input: peripheral blood. The receptor comes from a woman in her sixties or seventies with COVID-19, enrolled during active disease. The rearrangement links TRBV2 to TRBJ2-1; TRBD1 agrees at 9 bases. In DNA form, the CDR3 reads TGTGCCAGCAGAAAGTGGGACAGGGAAGGAGATGAGCAGTTCTTC. Its protein is CASRKWDREGDEQFF.